The clone carrying this TCR beta chain has ten or more counts. CDR1 is MNHEY and CDR2 is SVGEGT in the germline V gene. With 6 bases removed from V and 4 bases from J, the gap between germline ends came to 19 bases. CDR3 size: 16 residues. Assembly of TCR beta libraries relied on iRepertoire HTBI primers together with Arm-PCR of CDR3 regions. As handled by the study authors: Samples revealed 62 TRBV and about 15 TRBJ segments. TCRdb independently ran MiXCR on the multiplex PCR reads; one entry per CDR3 protein. TCRdb assigned the V and J calls; the authors' analysis was not used. The sample consists of about 500,000 distinct CDR3 sequences, about 12% of them appearing once. This sample was included in a study of regulatory T cells in long-lasting Graves disease. The time point denotes: newly diagnosed GD, antithyroid drugs for less than 3 months. RNA from PBMCs was the source of the TCR library. This same sample was also part of a study on T cells in Graves' hyperthyroidism and ophthalmopathy.

V and J are TRBV6-2 or TRBV6-3 and TRBJ2-1; D is uncertain. The sample in question was peripheral blood mononuclear cells (PBMCs), obtained at new diagnosis, from a patient treated with antithyroid drugs. The TCR comes from a woman aged 25 to 45 with Graves disease. As DNA, the CDR3 is TGTGCCAGCAGCCCCCAGGACCCACGGGTTTACAATGAGCAGTTCTTC. This translates into CASSPQDPRVYNEQFF.